This entry concerns a single T cell receptor (beta chain). The antigen is not known. The assay was immunoSEQ multiplex PCR, and TCRdb's table has in-frame clones only and misses some. Of approximately 140,000 clones in the sample, about 87% were seen once. This sample stems from a study of cytomegalovirus exposure and HLA in healthy donors. Germline V gene data show CDR1 as SGDLS and CDR2 as YYNGEE. This CDR3 contains 15 residues. Trimming cost V 4 bases and J 6 bases; bases outside gene matches: 9. Study observations and caveats: Whilst most TCR sequences proved rare, a subset of public TCRs occurred across many donors.

Material: PBMCs. The clonotype comes from a man between 18 and 29 years old in good health and CMV-seropositive. This chain links TRBV9 with TRBJ2-3, with 9 nucleotides matching TRBD1. CDR3 protein: CASSFTGGERDTQYF. For the CDR3, the DNA is TGTGCCAGCAGCTTCACAGGGGGCGAAAGGGATACGCAGTATTTT.